The 14 T cell receptor beta chains below come from one sample, sequenced in a study of shared clonotypes between healthy human individuals (dated by TCRdb to 2019 to 2021). The protocol used for the library was the immunoSEQ multiplex PCR assay. As stored in TCRdb, this immuneACCESS dataset retains in-frame rearrangements with V and J assigned. A fraction of the clones does not appear; measured against another copy, unresolved V genes explain less than half of the discrepancy, and the remainder lacks a known reason. The sample table holds approximately 2,300,000 clones, of which roughly 92% were seen once. The ten top clones hold about 0.41% of the sample. The sequenced sample was naive CD4+ T cells from PBMCs. This specimen's cell subset or site label, per the study, means: CD45RA+ positively selected. The receptors were sampled from a man aged 18 to 29 in good health. Some clones in this sample may be carry-over from other donors' samples.

The rearrangement joins TRBV4-1 to TRBJ2-5, with D possibly matching TRBD2 (5 bases). Trimming stripped 0 bases from V and 9 bases from J, with 17 bases between. The CDR3 extends over 15 amino acids. Looked up from germline, CDR1 is MGHRA and CDR2 is YSYEKL. CDR3 DNA sequence: TGCGCCAGCAGCCAAGATCCTAGCCTTACGCTGCCCCAGTACTTC. It yields the protein CASSQDPSLTLPQYF.

The chain carries TRBV5-1 and TRBJ1-1; D ambiguous. There are 12 residues in the CDR3. The V gene lost 5 bases and the J gene lost 8 bases, with 13 bases spanning the gap. Germline loops: CDR1 SGHRS, CDR2 YFSETQ. The CDR3 spells CASSEPGEEAFF. CDR3 nucleotides: TGCGCCAGCAGTGAACCCGGGGAAGAAGCTTTCTTT.

V is TRBV7-2 and J is TRBJ2-3; D gene unclear. This CDR3 contains 13 residues. Trimming left V 6 bases short and J 4 bases short, with 11 bases between. Germline values: CDR1 SGHTA, CDR2 FQGNSA. The CDR3 coding sequence is TGTGCCAGCAGTTTCTCAATGGCAGATACGCAGTATTTT. Its translation: CASSFSMADTQYF.

Notes on this clone: Distinct nucleotide sequences in the sample also encode this CDR3. The chain has TRBV5-1 and TRBJ2-1; D gene uncertain. The CDR3 runs to 12 residues. Per germline, CDR1 SGHRS and CDR2 YFSETQ. V lost 2 bases and J lost 8, with 8 bases in between. In DNA, the CDR3 is TGCGCCAGCAGCTTCGGCGGAGATGAGCAGTTCTTC. Translation: CASSFGGDEQFF. Combining the CDR3 with reference TRBV5-1 and TRBJ2-1 gives the whole variable domain KAGVTQTPRYLIKTRGQQVTLSCSPISGHRSVSWYQQTPGQGLQFLFEYFSETQRNKGNFPGRFSGRQFSNSRSEMNVSTLELGDSALYLCASSFGGDEQFFGPGTRLTVL.

This clone has a single count. V gene TRBV28 combines with J gene TRBJ1-4; D perhaps matches TRBD1 (5 bases). Germline assignment: CDR1 MDHEN and CDR2 SYDVKM. V gave up 7 bases and J gave up 2 bases, with 14 bases separating them. CDR3 length equals 15 residues. The CDR3 spells CASKWGGNTNEKLFF. CDR3 bases: TGTGCCAGCAAATGGGGGGGGAATACTAATGAAAAACTGTTTTTT. Full variable domain (rest looked up from reference TRBV28 and TRBJ1-4): DVKVTQSSRYLVKRTGEKVFLECVQDMDHENMFWYRQDPGLGLRLIYFSYDVKMKEKGDIPEGYSVSREKKERFSLILESASTNQTSMYLCASKWGGNTNEKLFFGSGTQLSVL.

The chain carries TRBV7-9 and TRBJ2-7; tentative D call: TRBD2 (5 bases). The CDR3 has 14 amino acids. CDR1 is SEHNR and CDR2 is FQNEAQ in the germline V gene (reference sequence). Trimming cost V 5 bases and J 3 bases, with 14 bases left between them. CDR3 amino acids: CASSLSGSFYEQYF. DNA of the CDR3: TGTGCCAGCAGCCTCAGTGGGAGTTTCTACGAGCAGTACTTC.

The V and J genes are TRBV4-2 and TRBJ2-5; possible D gene TRBD1, 5 bases. Deletions cut 1 base from V and 2 bases from J, with 11 bases between. Germline CDR1 and CDR2: LGHNA and YNFKEQ. The CDR3 loop spans 15 amino acids. The DNA for the CDR3 is TGTGCCAGCAGCCAAGGGGTGACAGAGCAAGAGACCCAGTACTTC. This gives the protein CASSQGVTEQETQYF.

This clone has more than one count but fewer than ten. Other nucleotide sequences from this sample produce the same CDR3. The V call is TRBV5-4, the J call TRBJ1-2, with TRBD1 as a possible D gene (6 bases). Trimming took 3 bases from V and 4 from J, leaving 7 bases between them. CDR3 length: 12 residues. Germline V gives CDR1 SGHNT, CDR2 YYREEE (reference sequence). The CDR3 spells CASSSDSYGYTF. CDR3 nucleotides: TGTGCCAGCAGCTCGGACAGCTATGGCTACACCTTC.

J is TRBJ2-6 and V is TRBV7-3; 7 nucleotides match TRBD1. The length of the CDR3 is 17 residues. Germline V gene sequence: CDR1 SGHTA, CDR2 FQGTGA. Trimming removed 5 bases from V and 0 bases from J; junction bases left unmatched: 7. CDR3 protein: CASSPRQGRSGANVLTF. The CDR3 coding sequence is TGTGCCAGCAGCCCTAGACAGGGCCGCTCTGGGGCCAACGTCCTGACTTTC.

The chain links TRBV11-2 to TRBJ2-7, with 10 positions matching TRBD1. The germline V gene has CDR1 SGHAT and CDR2 FQNNGV. The CDR3 loop spans 15 amino acids. The ends lost 3 bases at V and 4 bases at J; junction bases unmatched: 6. The CDR3 sequence is CASSFTTGGLYEQYF. The CDR3 region has the DNA TGTGCCAGCAGCTTCACGACAGGGGGCTTGTACGAGCAGTACTTC.

This clone was seen once. The genes are TRBV19 and TRBJ1-2; the D is unclear. CDR1 LNHDA and CDR2 SQIVND come from the germline V gene (reference sequence). This CDR3 has 15 amino acids. The V and J ends lost 6 bases and 2 bases respectively, with 16 bases between them. This CDR3 reads CASRPRSELNYGYTF. The CDR3, as DNA: TGTGCCAGTAGGCCCCGTTCTGAGTTAAACTATGGCTACACCTTC. The full variable domain, rest sourced from reference TRBV19 and TRBJ1-2, is DGGITQSPKYLFRKEGQNVTLSCEQNLNHDAMYWYRQDPGQGLRLIYYSQIVNDFQKGDIAEGYSVSREKKESFPLTVTSAQKNPTAFYLCASRPRSELNYGYTFGSGTRLTVV.

V gene TRBV28 combines with J gene TRBJ1-4; no reliable D call. The CDR3 covers 14 residues. Looked up from germline, CDR1 is MDHEN and CDR2 is SYDVKM. V lost 0 bases and J 5 bases, leaving 7 bases between the germline ends. The CDR3 bases are TGTGCCAGCAGTTTATGGGCAGGAAATGAAAAACTGTTTTTT. It specifies CASSLWAGNEKLFF.

This chain uses TRBV18 with TRBJ1-5, with a tentative D call TRBD1 (6 bases). The germline CDR1 and CDR2 sequences are KGHSH and LQKENI. This CDR3 spans 14 amino acids. The V end was cut by 6 bases, the J end by 3 bases, with 12 bases between. CDR3 sequence (DNA): TGTGCCAGCTCCTTGGGGGCATTCAATCAGCCCCAGCATTTT. This codes for CASSLGAFNQPQHF.

Details on this clone: Distinct nucleotide sequences in the sample also encode this CDR3. The rearrangement links TRBV5-1 to TRBJ2-1; 13 bases line up with TRBD2. V was pared by 2 bases and J by 2 bases, with 1 base of the junction left unmatched. Looked up from germline, CDR1 is SGHRS and CDR2 is YFSETQ. The CDR3 runs to 16 residues. CDR3 region: CASSFGLAGAYNEQFF. The CDR3 coding sequence is TGCGCCAGCAGCTTTGGACTAGCGGGAGCCTACAATGAGCAGTTCTTC. The complete variable domain, with remaining parts taken from reference TRBV5-1 and TRBJ2-1, reads KAGVTQTPRYLIKTRGQQVTLSCSPISGHRSVSWYQQTPGQGLQFLFEYFSETQRNKGNFPGRFSGRQFSNSRSEMNVSTLELGDSALYLCASSFGLAGAYNEQFFGPGTRLTVL.